The 7 T cell receptor beta chains listed next were all sequenced from one sample in a study of graft-versus-host responses after intestinal transplantation (dated by TCRdb to the early 2020s). Per the publication, the time point label means: cells obtained before transplantation from donor or recipient. The antigens for these receptors are not known. Library creation used the immunoSEQ multiplex PCR assay. Drawn from immuneACCESS, this table holds only the in-frame rearrangements with V and J called that TCRdb kept. Clones are partly lost; checked studies trace under half to an unresolved V gene and leave the rest unexplained. This sample is represented by around 70,000 clones; roughly nine tenths of them were singletons. Roughly 2.5% of the sample is taken by the ten largest. This sample comprised unstimulated CD8+ T cells sorted from spleen or lymph node cells, obtained before intestinal transplant. The receptors shown here come from a human donor who received an intestinal transplant.

V and J are TRBV18 and TRBJ2-5, with a tentative D call TRBD1 (6 bases). V dropped 4 bases and J dropped 2 bases, with 14 bases sitting between them. The CDR3 sequence is 15 residues long. Germline V gene lookup returns CDR1 KGHSH and CDR2 LQKENI. This CDR3 reads CASSLGDIYQETQYF. The CDR3 DNA follows: TGTGCCAGCTCACTCGGGGACATTTATCAAGAGACCCAGTACTTC.

This clone was counted a few times. V is TRBV6-1 and J is TRBJ1-1; D might be TRBD1 (6 bases). CDR1 is MNHNS and CDR2 is SASEGT in the germline V gene. This CDR3 has 15 amino acids. Trimming stripped 0 bases from V and 4 bases from J, with 12 bases between. The CDR3 DNA follows: TGTGCCAGCAGTGAAGCTGCGGGGGCGAGCACTGAAGCTTTCTTT. Encoded protein: CASSEAAGASTEAFF.

V gene TRBV11-2 combines with J gene TRBJ2-7; 7 positions agree with TRBD2. V shed 5 bases, J shed 4 bases, and the junction held 8 bases outside the gene matches. The CDR3 extends over 14 amino acids. Germline assignment: CDR1 SGHAT and CDR2 FQNNGV. CDR3 DNA sequence: TGTGCCAGCAGCCTAAGAGGACTAGGGTACGAGCAGTACTTC. Amino acids: CASSLRGLGYEQYF.

The J gene is TRBJ1-2, the V gene TRBV5-1; D perhaps matches TRBD1 (5 bases). This CDR3 is 16 amino acids long. V was trimmed by 3 bases and J by 4 bases, leaving 19 bases between them. Germline-derived CDR1 and CDR2 are SGHRS and YFSETQ. CDR3 residues: CASSYDRTWGLYGYTF. Here the CDR3 DNA reads TGCGCCAGCAGCTACGACCGTACCTGGGGCCTCTATGGCTACACCTTC.

The V call is TRBV25-1, the J call TRBJ1-3; unclear D gene. Germline CDR1 is MGHDK and CDR2 is SYGVNS. The CDR3 sequence is 15 residues long. The V and J ends lost 1 base and 0 bases respectively, with 7 bases between them. CDR3 in amino acids: CASSESINSGNTIYF. CDR3 DNA sequence: TGTGCCAGCAGTGAATCTATTAACTCTGGAAACACCATATATTTT.

In regard to this clone: The junction departs from germline at one end; a sequencing error may be responsible. The same CDR3 is also encoded by other DNA sequences in this sample. As DNA, the CDR3 is TGTGCTAGCAGCGAGGTGGGAGGGACGAACTACGAGCAGTACTTT. This gives the protein CASSEVGGTNYEQYF. The rearrangement uses TRBV7-7 and TRBJ2-7, with 7 bases that match TRBD2. Germline lookup yields CDR1 SSHAT and CDR2 FNYEAQ (reference sequence). There are 15 residues in the CDR3.

The chain recombines TRBV5-4 with TRBJ1-2; D is undetermined. From germline, CDR1 is SGHNT and CDR2 YYREEE (reference sequence). Trimming took 0 bases from V and 4 from J, leaving 13 bases between them. There are 15 residues in the CDR3. The CDR3 sequence is CASSLARGLGYGYTF. The CDR3 nucleotides read TGTGCCAGCAGCTTGGCCCGGGGTTTGGGCTATGGCTACACCTTC.